The 18 T cell receptor beta chains below all came from one sample that was sequenced in a study of blood T cells in healthy people across ages. The use of a sample-barcoded 5' primer and a J-beta primer mix characterized a second PCR of about 7 to 12 cycles. In TCRdb, the 5' RACE reads were re-called with MiXCR into one record per CDR3 protein. The data show roughly 1,500,000 distinct CDR3 sequences, 42% seen once. Material: blood. These receptor sequences come from a woman in her late teens or twenties in good health.

The chain is built from TRBV13 and TRBJ2-5; D is tentatively TRBD1 or TRBD2 (6 bases each). V shed 6 bases and J shed 11 bases, with 25 bases lying between them. This CDR3 region has 15 residues. CDR1 is PRHDT and CDR2 is FYEKMQ in the germline V gene (reference sequence). The CDR3 loop reads CASRLVGTGDNEQYF. The CDR3 DNA reads as TGTGCCAGCAGACTAGTCGGGACTGGGGACAATGAGCAGTACTTC.

This clonotype appeared a few times. The chain recombines TRBV12-3 or TRBV12-4 with TRBJ1-5; D unclear. The CDR3 spans 13 residues. Trimming removed 7 bases from V and 7 bases from J, with 14 bases in between. CDR3 nucleotide sequence: TGTGCCAGCACTCAAAGGAGGGAACAGCCCCAGCATTTT. This sequence encodes CASTQRREQPQHF.

The J gene is TRBJ2-3, the V gene TRBV11-2; the D gene is possibly TRBD2 (6 bases). The length of the CDR3 is 16 residues. Trimming shortened V by 0 bases and J by 0 bases, and 10 bases separated the two germline ends. The germline V gene has CDR1 SGHAT and CDR2 FQNNGV. This chain's CDR3 is CASSLDRGVSTDTQYF. The CDR3 DNA is TGTGCCAGCAGCTTAGATCGCGGGGTTAGCACAGATACGCAGTATTTT.

This clonotype was counted between two and nine times. The V gene is TRBV20-1, the J gene TRBJ1-2; maybe TRBD1 (5 bases). V lost 1 base, J lost 4 bases, and 13 bases lay in between. CDR3 length: 14 amino acids. Per the germline V gene, CDR1 is DFQATT and CDR2 is SNEGSKA (reference sequence). CDR3 nucleotides: TGCAGTGCTAGAGCGTCAGGGAGTGCCTATGGCTACACCTTC. Its protein is CSARASGSAYGYTF.

About this clonotype: A junction end diverges from the germline sequence, so it may reflect a read error. CDR3 DNA: TGTACCAGCAGAGACGGGGTCACTGGGGCCAACGTCCTGACTTTC. This gives the protein CTSRDGVTGANVLTF. The V and J genes are TRBV27 and TRBJ2-6; D might be TRBD2 (5 bases). The CDR3 has 15 residues. Germline V gives CDR1 MNHEY, CDR2 SMNVEV (reference sequence).

Comment on this clonotype: Compared with germline, one end of the junction differs, possibly owing to a read error. The chain carries TRBV10-2 and TRBJ1-1; D may be TRBD1 (5 bases). The V gene's germline CDR1 is WSHSY and CDR2 SAAADI. The CDR3 runs 13 residues. Here the CDR3 reads CVSSEDSRAEAFF. Here the CDR3 DNA reads TGCGTCAGCAGTGAAGACAGTAGAGCTGAAGCTTTCTTT.

This clonotype was observed a handful of times. The chain links TRBV2 to TRBJ2-1, with a possible D match to TRBD2 (6 bases). V gave up 6 bases and J gave up 7 bases, with 13 bases separating them. Per germline, CDR1 SNHLY and CDR2 FYNNEI. The CDR3 contains 13 residues. The CDR3 protein is CASRLVGGNEQFF. DNA of the CDR3: TGTGCCAGCAGGTTGGTGGGAGGTAATGAGCAGTTCTTC.

The chain's CDR3 is CASRASGGIQETQYF. CDR3 nucleotides: TGTGCCAGCAGGGCTAGCGGGGGGATCCAAGAGACCCAGTACTTC. J is TRBJ2-5 and V is TRBV6-5; 11 bases match TRBD2. The CDR3 runs 15 residues. The germline V gene encodes CDR1 MNHEY and CDR2 SVGAGI. V lost 6 bases and J lost 1; bases outside the gene matches: 4.

This clonotype came up a few times. The genes are TRBV4-1 and TRBJ2-3, with TRBD2 matching over 12 bases. The CDR3 is made up of 19 amino acids. The V and J ends lost 0 bases and 3 bases, in that order; junction bases with no gene match: 10. The germline V gene has CDR1 MGHRA and CDR2 YSYEKL. CDR3 region: CASSQDGLAGGPGTDTQYF. DNA of the CDR3: TGCGCCAGCAGCCAAGATGGGCTAGCGGGAGGGCCAGGAACAGATACGCAGTATTTT.

The V call is TRBV20-1, the J call TRBJ2-1; no clear D gene. V was pared by 6 bases and J by 11 bases, with 23 bases between. Looked up from germline, CDR1 is DFQATT and CDR2 is SNEGSKA (reference sequence). The CDR3 runs 14 residues. The CDR3 nucleotides read TGCAGTGCGGTAAGGGCCGGTGATTTGAATAAGCAGTTCTTC. As protein: CSAVRAGDLNKQFF.

V gene TRBV20-1 combines with J gene TRBJ2-3; TRBD2 aligns across 8 bases. This CDR3 has 15 amino acids. Trimming at V came to 4 bases and at J to 4 bases, leaving 10 bases not matched to a gene. Germline V lookup: CDR1 DFQATT, CDR2 SNEGSKA (reference sequence). CDR3 sequence: CSAIPLADTPDTQYF. The CDR3 bases are TGCAGTGCTATACCACTAGCGGACACACCAGATACGCAGTATTTT.

J is TRBJ2-1 and V is TRBV5-5; TRBD1 is a possible D gene (7 bases). The germline gives CDR1 SGHKS, CDR2 YYEKEE (reference sequence). This CDR3 has 13 amino acids. V lost 4 bases to trimming and J lost 6 bases, with 11 bases between them. The CDR3 is CASSAGQTNEQFF. Here the CDR3 DNA reads TGTGCCAGCAGCGCGGGACAGACCAATGAGCAGTTCTTC.

This chain joins TRBV4-1 and TRBJ2-1; 7 positions agree with TRBD2. J gave up 6 bases and V 1 base, and 9 bases lay outside the gene matches. Germline V gene lookup returns CDR1 MGHRA and CDR2 YSYEKL. The CDR3 is made up of 16 amino acids. DNA of the CDR3: TGCGCCAGCAGCCAAGTTCGCCTAGCGGTCTTCAATGAGCAGTTCTTC. This translates into CASSQVRLAVFNEQFF.

The J gene is TRBJ1-4, the V gene TRBV6-5; possibly TRBD1 for D (5 bases). Germline CDR1 is MNHEY and CDR2 is SVGAGI. The CDR3 has 15 amino acids. Between the trimmed V and J ends, which lost 5 bases and 8 bases, there was a span of 18 bases. This CDR3 reads CASSPLAGPQEKLFF. In nucleotides, the CDR3 is TGTGCCAGCAGTCCGCTGGCAGGGCCCCAAGAAAAACTGTTTTTT.

This clonotype was observed a handful of times. J is TRBJ2-7 and V is TRBV10-1; 8 bases are shared with TRBD1. V lost 6 bases to trimming and J lost 3 bases; unmatched junction nucleotides: 10. The CDR3 extends over 15 amino acids. CDR1 and CDR2 (germline): WNHNN, SYGVQD (reference sequence). The CDR3 reads CASRPDRVPCYEQYF. Written as DNA, the CDR3 is TGCGCCAGCAGACCGGACAGGGTCCCATGCTACGAGCAGTACTTC.

The CDR3 region has the DNA TGTGCCAGCAGCTTAGGCCTTGTTCCTGCAGGGTTTAGCACAGATACGCAGTATTTT. Translating it yields CASSLGLVPAGFSTDTQYF. The chain recombines TRBV13 with TRBJ2-3, with a tentative D call TRBD1 (5 bases). The CDR3 extends over 19 amino acids. The germline V and J ends were trimmed by 0 bases and 0 bases, with 19 bases remaining between them. The germline gives CDR1 PRHDT, CDR2 FYEKMQ (reference sequence).

The rearrangement links TRBV2 to TRBJ2-2; 10 bases are a match to TRBD2. Germline CDR1 and CDR2: SNHLY and FYNNEI. The CDR3 totals 15 residues. Trimming cost V 4 bases and J 4 bases; bases outside gene matches: 3. For the CDR3, the DNA is TGTGCCAGCAGTGGGACTAGCGGTTCCACCGGGGAGCTGTTTTTT. Amino acid sequence: CASSGTSGSTGELFF.

The V call is TRBV5-1, the J call TRBJ1-4; 8 bases are a match to TRBD1. Germline loops: CDR1 SGHRS, CDR2 YFSETQ. The CDR3 consists of 16 residues. Unmatched junction bases numbered 5, after V lost 4 bases and J lost 0 bases. This CDR3 reads CASSPRTGSTNEKLFF. CDR3 in DNA: TGCGCCAGCAGCCCACGGACAGGGTCAACTAATGAAAAACTGTTTTTT.